This T cell receptor (beta chain) originates from a study of shared clonotypes between healthy human individuals. Broader study findings: The naive CD4 repertoires of a handful of donors were compared, and roughly 5.1% of clonotypes were shared.

About this clone: Its specificity is not known.

The germline V gene encodes CDR1 SGHRS and CDR2 YFSETQ. This CDR3 is 14 amino acids long. Trimming took 4 bases from V and 0 from J; bases not matched to a gene: 4. Sorted-subset replicate PCR reactions contained approximately 190 ng DNA, corresponding to about 30,000 T cell genomes. Data came from immunoSEQ multiplex PCR; TCRdb stores just in-frame clones and leaves some out. The table includes over a million clones, roughly 96% detected once. The sequenced sample was naive CD4+ T cells sorted from blood. Subset defined: CD45RA+ positively selected. The gene calls are TRBV5-1 and TRBJ2-7, with TRBD2 matching 7 bases. The TCR was taken from a man in his thirties or forties in good health. The CDR3 sequence: CASSPGLDSYEQYF. Here the CDR3 DNA reads TGCGCCAGCAGCCCCGGACTAGACTCCTACGAGCAGTACTTC.